Listed below are T cell receptor beta chains from one sample, sequenced in a study of blood T cell repertoires in COVID-19. Clones were sequenced by immunoSEQ multiplex PCR, and TCRdb holds only the in-frame ones, with some missing. Among 65,000 to 75,000 clones listed, 90% were seen once. The sequencing sample was made of peripheral blood. Receptors originate from a man aged 45-65 years with acute or convalescent COVID-19. Both conserved end residues are part of each CDR3. The D gene is left open where the match is weak. Size is stated for part of the rows, as once, few or many counts, or as a class when the clone is expanded.

v_gene,j_gene,abundance,d_gene,CDR3nt,CDR3aa
TRBV5-1,TRBJ2-3,-,TRBD2,TGCGCCAGCAGTCCCGGGACTAGCGGCGCAGATACGCAGTATTTT,CASSPGTSGADTQYF
TRBV3-1/TRBV3-2,TRBJ1-2,-,-,TGTGCCAGCAGCCAGGTAGACTATGGCTACACCTTC,CASSQVDYGYTF
TRBV19,TRBJ2-2,-,-,TGTGCCAGTAGTACGAACAGGGAGCTCACCGGGGAGCTGTTTTTT,CASSTNRELTGELFF
TRBV2,TRBJ1-1,-,TRBD1,TGTGCCAGCATGGCGGACAGGGGAGGCAACACTGAAGCTTTCTTT,CASMADRGGNTEAFF
TRBV11-2,TRBJ1-2,-,-,TGTGCCAGCAGCTTAGATTCCCTGAGACAGGCCAACTATGGCTACACCTTC,CASSLDSLRQANYGYTF
TRBV7-6,TRBJ2-2,once,-,TGTGCCAGCCGACTCAAACCTACCGGGGAGCTGTTTTTT,CASRLKPTGELFF
TRBV7-9,TRBJ1-1,-,-,TGTGCCAGCAGCTTAGGAGCGAACACTGAAGCTTTCTTT,CASSLGANTEAFF
TRBV7-2,TRBJ1-1,-,-,TGTGCCAGCAGCCCCTGGGAGGGAAGAAGCACTGAAGCTTTCTTT,CASSPWEGRSTEAFF
TRBV3-1/TRBV3-2,TRBJ2-6,once,TRBD1,TGTGCCAGCAGAAAATCCGGGACAGCTTTTTCTGGGGCCAACGTCCTGACTTTC,CASRKSGTAFSGANVLTF
TRBV28,TRBJ2-1,-,-,TGTGCCAGCAGTTTATTGCACCGGGGAATAAACTACAATGAGCAGTTCTTC,CASSLLHRGINYNEQFF
TRBV3-1/TRBV3-2,TRBJ1-5,-,-,TGTGCCAGCAGCCATCAGGGCGATCAGCCCCAGCATTTT,CASSHQGDQPQHF
TRBV28,TRBJ2-1,-,TRBD2,TGTGCCAGCAGTTTTCTAGCGGAGTACAATGAGCAGTTCTTC,CASSFLAEYNEQFF
TRBV5-1,TRBJ2-3,-,TRBD2,TGCGCCAGCAGCTTGGGAAACGGGGGGGCCGGCACAGATACGCAGTATTTT,CASSLGNGGAGTDTQYF
TRBV12-3/TRBV12-4,TRBJ1-2,-,-,TGTGCCAGCAGTTTGGGCTTTAACTATGGCTACACCTTC,CASSLGFNYGYTF
TRBV5-1,TRBJ2-2,few,TRBD2,TGCGCCAGCAGCTGGACGTGGCGGGAGAGCGGGGAGCTGTTTTTT,CASSWTWRESGELFF
TRBV5-1,TRBJ2-2,-,TRBD2,TGCGCCAGCAGCTTGACACTAGCGGGGTCGAACACCGGGGAGCTGTTTTTT,CASSLTLAGSNTGELFF
TRBV18,TRBJ1-5,once,TRBD1,TGTGCCAGCTCTACTGTAGGGGGCGGTCAGCCCCAGCATTTT,CASSTVGGGQPQHF
TRBV18,TRBJ1-2,once,TRBD1,TGTGCCAGCTCACCCTTGGACAGGTCCTGGGATGGCTACACCTTC,CASSPLDRSWDGYTF
TRBV5-6,TRBJ2-2,once,TRBD2,TGTGCCAGCAGCGCCGGGACTAACCTGAACACCGGGGAGCTGTTTTTT,CASSAGTNLNTGELFF
TRBV7-9,TRBJ1-1,-,-,TGTGCCAGCAGAGAACAGATGAACACTGAAGCTTTCTTT,CASREQMNTEAFF
TRBV9,TRBJ1-6,-,TRBD1,TGTGCCAGCAGCGGACAGGGGTTATGGTCACCCCTCCACTTT,CASSGQGLWSPLHF
TRBV5-1,TRBJ2-7,-,-,TGCGCCAGCAGCTTGGCCTCACATCTCGACGAGCAGTACTTC,CASSLASHLDEQYF
TRBV2,TRBJ2-4,-,-,TGTGCCAGCATTCCTCCAATATTGGGCCTAGCCAAAAACATTCAGTACTTC,CASIPPILGLAKNIQYF
TRBV7-9,TRBJ1-6,-,TRBD1,TGTGCCAGCAGCTTTGACAGGGCGAATTCACCCCTCCACTTT,CASSFDRANSPLHF
TRBV27,TRBJ2-7,-,-,TGTGCCAGCAGTTTTCGGGGAGGAGGACTCTACGAGCAGTACTTC,CASSFRGGGLYEQYF
TRBV7-2,TRBJ2-7,-,-,TGTGCCAGCAGCTCACAACAGGGTTACGAGCAGTACTTC,CASSSQQGYEQYF
TRBV11-3,TRBJ2-1,-,-,TGTGCCAGCAGCTTGAAAGGCGCTAGCGATCACTACAATGAGCAGTTCTTC,CASSLKGASDHYNEQFF
TRBV7-2,TRBJ2-1,-,-,TGTGCCAGCAGCTTACTAAGCCGACACCCTGAGCAGTTCTTC,CASSLLSRHPEQFF
TRBV5-6,TRBJ2-7,-,TRBD1,TGTGCCAGCAGCGGGACGGGACAGGGGAGGACCTACGAGCAGTACTTC,CASSGTGQGRTYEQYF
TRBV5-6,TRBJ2-1,-,TRBD2,TGTGCCAGCAGCTGGACTAGCCGCGGGCAGTTCTTC,CASSWTSRGQFF
TRBV5-1,TRBJ2-7,-,TRBD2,TGCGCCAGCAGTACTACTAGCGGGAGGTACGAGCAGTACTTC,CASSTTSGRYEQYF
TRBV11-2,TRBJ2-1,-,TRBD1,TGTGCCAGCAGTCAGACAGGGGGCGGGTTAGAGCAGTTCTTC,CASSQTGGGLEQFF
TRBV4-1,TRBJ2-7,-,-,TGCGCCAGCAGCCAAGAGTACGGGGCGGAGGGCGAGCAGTACTTC,CASSQEYGAEGEQYF